This T cell receptor beta chain was recovered during a study of T cells in Graves' hyperthyroidism and ophthalmopathy. Findings and limits, study-wide: Blood shared most expanded thyroid clonotypes above 0.001.

V was shortened by 1 base and J by 6 bases, with 12 bases between the two germline ends. The length of the CDR3 is 14 residues. Per germline, CDR1 SGHNT and CDR2 YYREEE (reference sequence). This clonotype was seen only a few times. Its specificity is unknown. Any patient presenting with uncontrolled infection, other autoimmune disease, pregnancy or lactation was left out. From RNA transcripts, TCR beta CDR3 regions were amplified. HTBI primers were employed in a first-round RT-PCR of the TCR CDR3. TCRdb reprocessed the multiplex PCR reads with MiXCR, giving one entry per CDR3 protein. The sample has some 700,000 distinct CDR3 sequences; around a sixth are singletons.

V and J are TRBV5-4 and TRBJ2-3; tentative D call: TRBD1 (7 bases). The sequenced sample consisted of blood. The TCR sequence derives from a man aged 50 or older with Graves' hyperthyroidism. The CDR3 loop is CASSLYQGGDTQYF. The CDR3, as DNA: TGTGCCAGCAGCTTGTATCAGGGGGGCGATACGCAGTATTTT. Filled out from reference TRBV5-4 and TRBJ2-3, the complete variable domain reads ETGVTQSPTHLIKTRGQQVTLRCSSQSGHNTVSWYQQALGQGPQFIFQYYREEENGRGNFPPRFSGLQFPNYSSELNVNALELDDSALYLCASSLYQGGDTQYFGPGTRLTVL.